The rows below give T cell receptor beta chains drawn from one sample of a study of liver allograft versus peripheral blood T cells. TCRdb re-called the reads through MiXCR, storing one row per CDR3 protein. This table holds several thousand distinct CDR3 sequences, 17% found once. Receptors originate from a human patient who had a liver transplant. A subset of T cells may come from the graft donor. The CDR3 runs from the conserved cysteine through the conserved F or W. Each record gives: J gene, clone size, V gene, D gene, CDR3 protein, CDR3 DNA. A D gene is named only where the DNA matches it firmly. Size values are once, few and many counts, or a class for expanded clones, and some rows have none.

>TRBJ2-7|NA|TRBV10-1|NA
CASKCHFRGPIHEQYF
TGCGCCAGCAAGTGCCATTTCAGGGGTCCCATCCACGAGCAGTACTTC
>TRBJ2-7|NA|TRBV29-1|TRBD2
CSVASGVSYEQYF
TGCAGCGTTGCTAGCGGGGTATCCTACGAGCAGTACTTC
>TRBJ1-1|many|TRBV6-1|TRBD1
CASRRDRVAEAFF
TGTGCCAGTAGGAGGGACAGGGTCGCTGAAGCTTTCTTT
>TRBJ1-1|medium-sized|TRBV6-2/TRBV6-3|TRBD1
CASITGENTEAFF
TGTGCCAGCATTACAGGGGAGAACACTGAAGCTTTCTTT
>TRBJ1-1|medium-sized|TRBV6-6|NA
CASTRGPEAFF
TGTGCCAGCACCCGAGGCCCTGAAGCTTTCTTT
>TRBJ2-7|once|TRBV23-1|NA
CASSTPSKYLITPEQYF
TGCGCCAGCAGCACCCCGAGTAAGTACCTCATAACCCCCGAGCAGTACTTC
>TRBJ2-7|few|TRBV6-2/TRBV6-3|NA
CASSYGGAAYEQYF
TGTGCCAGCAGTTATGGGGGGGCTGCCTACGAGCAGTACTTC
>TRBJ1-1|medium-sized|TRBV27|NA
CASSPYPAGGNTEAFF
TGTGCCAGCAGCCCCTACCCCGCCGGGGGGAACACTGAAGCTTTCTTT
>TRBJ1-2|many|TRBV28|NA
CASSFPQGTYGYTF
TGTGCCAGCAGTTTCCCACAGGGCACCTATGGCTACACCTTC
>TRBJ1-5|NA|TRBV5-4|NA
CASSLGGSNQPQHF
TGTGCCAGCAGCTTGGGGGGGAGCAATCAGCCCCAGCATTTT
>TRBJ2-3|few|TRBV5-6|NA
CASSLGGLDTQYF
TGTGCCAGCAGCTTGGGGGGGCTTGATACGCAGTATTTT
>TRBJ1-5|medium-sized|TRBV12-3/TRBV12-4|NA
CASSFGDHQPQHF
TGTGCCAGCAGTTTCGGAGACCATCAGCCCCAGCATTTT
>TRBJ2-7|few|TRBV27|TRBD1
CASSAPGTGTYEQYF
TGTGCCAGCAGTGCCCCCGGGACAGGTACCTACGAGCAGTACTTC
>TRBJ1-1|many|TRBV12-3/TRBV12-4|TRBD1
CASLPGGSMNTEAFF
TGTGCCAGCCTTCCAGGGGGTTCCATGAACACTGAAGCTTTCTTT
>TRBJ2-3|NA|TRBV7-2|NA
CASSLDTQYF
TGTGCCAGCAGCTTAGATACGCAGTATTTT
>TRBJ1-2|medium-sized|TRBV18|NA
CASSPWAGMAGYTF
TGTGCCAGCTCACCATGGGCGGGGATGGCTGGCTACACCTTC
>TRBJ1-1|NA|TRBV15|NA
CATSRAGEGEAFF
TGTGCCACCAGCAGAGCAGGGGAAGGTGAAGCTTTCTTT
>TRBJ1-5|many|TRBV19|NA
CASTPDSGGNQPQHF
TGTGCCAGTACCCCGGACAGCGGAGGTAATCAGCCCCAGCATTTT
>TRBJ2-3|NA|TRBV6-5|TRBD1
CASSYGTGPTDTQYF
TGTGCCAGCAGTTACGGGACAGGGCCCACAGATACGCAGTATTTT
>TRBJ2-7|many|TRBV20-1|TRBD2
CSARGTTSGGYEQYF
TGCAGTGCTAGAGGAACGACTAGCGGGGGCTACGAGCAGTACTTC
>TRBJ1-6|medium-sized|TRBV7-9|TRBD1
CASSSGQGNLSPLHF
TGTGCCAGCAGCTCGGGACAGGGAAATCTTTCACCCCTCCACTTT
>TRBJ1-3|medium-sized|TRBV18|NA
CASSPPRTGGNTIYF
TGTGCCAGCTCACCCCCCAGGACTGGGGGAAACACCATATATTTT
>TRBJ1-2|medium-sized|TRBV29-1|NA
CSVVPGEGDGYTF
TGCAGCGTTGTCCCAGGGGAGGGAGATGGCTACACCTTC
>TRBJ2-7|medium-sized|TRBV18|TRBD2
CASSPQLAGGYYEQYF
TGTGCCAGCTCACCCCAACTAGCGGGGGGTTACTACGAGCAGTACTTC
>TRBJ1-4|many|TRBV30|TRBD1
CAWSLTGGEKLFF
TGTGCCTGGAGTCTCACAGGGGGAGAAAAACTGTTTTTT
>TRBJ1-2|NA|TRBV5-5|NA
CASSLVGAGGYTF
TGTGCCAGCAGCTTGGTGGGGGCGGGGGGCTACACCTTC
>TRBJ1-2|NA|TRBV20-1|TRBD1
CSASSSGTGVGYGYTF
TGCAGTGCTAGTTCCTCTGGGACAGGGGTCGGCTATGGCTACACCTTC
>TRBJ1-5|many|TRBV30|TRBD1
CAWSPQGTQPQHF
TGTGCCTGGAGTCCACAGGGGACCCAGCCCCAGCATTTT
>TRBJ1-2|medium-sized|TRBV5-4|NA
CASSLARPLNYGYTF
TGTGCCAGCAGCTTGGCCCGTCCTCTAAACTATGGCTACACCTTC
>TRBJ1-3|few|TRBV11-2|NA
CASSWTTGQGGNTIYF
TGTGCCAGCAGCTGGACCACGGGGCAAGGTGGAAACACCATATATTTT
>TRBJ1-6|medium-sized|TRBV18|NA
CASSPTSGALGSPLHF
TGTGCCAGCTCACCAACTTCGGGGGCGCTGGGATCACCCCTCCACTTT
>TRBJ2-1|medium-sized|TRBV7-9|NA
CASSLAYPDNEQFF
TGTGCCAGCAGCTTAGCGTATCCGGACAATGAGCAGTTCTTC
>TRBJ2-7|NA|TRBV2|TRBD2
CATEGGVTYEQYF
TGTGCCACCGAGGGAGGGGTGACCTACGAGCAGTACTTC
>TRBJ1-5|many|TRBV6-2/TRBV6-3|NA
CASSYGRLSNQPQHF
TGTGCCAGCAGTTACGGCCGCCTTAGCAATCAGCCCCAGCATTTT
>TRBJ1-5|medium-sized|TRBV19|NA
CASSQDLYQPQHF
TGTGCCAGTAGCCAGGACCTTTATCAGCCCCAGCATTTT
>TRBJ1-5|NA|TRBV28|TRBD1
CASSLSGQGHQPQHF
TGTGCCAGCAGTTTATCGGGACAGGGCCATCAGCCCCAGCATTTT
>TRBJ1-1|few|TRBV5-4|NA
CASRPWWDTEAFF
TGTGCCAGCAGGCCTTGGTGGGACACTGAAGCTTTCTTT
>TRBJ1-6|medium-sized|TRBV27|NA
CASSQGAPFNSPLHF
TGTGCCAGCAGTCAAGGTGCTCCTTTCAATTCACCCCTCCACTTT
>TRBJ1-2|NA|TRBV5-4|NA
CAGSGSGAFNYGYTF
TGTGCCGGCAGCGGATCAGGGGCTTTCAACTATGGCTACACCTTC
>TRBJ2-1|NA|TRBV6-1|TRBD2
CASSEWRLADYNEQFF
TGTGCCAGCAGTGAATGGAGACTAGCGGATTACAATGAGCAGTTCTTC
>TRBJ1-1|medium-sized|TRBV19|NA
CASSSQVNTEAFF
TGTGCCAGTAGTTCCCAGGTTAACACTGAAGCTTTCTTT
>TRBJ1-2|medium-sized|TRBV10-3|TRBD1
CAISDRGGYGYTF
TGTGCCATTTCAGACAGGGGAGGCTATGGCTACACCTTC
>TRBJ1-1|medium-sized|TRBV18|NA
CASSQGKGNTEAFF
TGTGCCAGCTCACAGGGAAAGGGGAACACTGAAGCTTTCTTT
>TRBJ1-1|NA|TRBV5-5|TRBD1
CASSSVRTGAMNTEAFF
TGTGCCAGCAGCTCAGTGAGGACAGGGGCCATGAACACTGAAGCTTTCTTT
>TRBJ1-1|many|TRBV11-2|TRBD1
CASSPTGRNTEAFF
TGTGCCAGCAGCCCGACAGGGAGGAACACTGAAGCTTTCTTT
>TRBJ2-7|medium-sized|TRBV7-2|TRBD2
CASSGGGSSYEQYF
TGTGCCAGCAGCGGGGGGGGGTCCTCCTACGAGCAGTACTTC
>TRBJ2-7|NA|TRBV20-1|TRBD1
CSAPPAGGPYEQYF
TGCAGTGCTCCACCAGCAGGGGGCCCCTACGAGCAGTACTTC
>TRBJ1-5|medium-sized|TRBV6-5|TRBD1
CASRPDRDQPQHF
TGTGCCAGCAGGCCAGACAGGGATCAGCCCCAGCATTTT
>TRBJ1-2|many|TRBV5-1|NA
CASRRDLNYGYTF
TGCGCCAGCAGGCGGGACCTTAACTATGGCTACACCTTC
>TRBJ1-2|medium-sized|TRBV6-1|NA
CASSFQGTYGYTF
TGTGCCAGCAGTTTTCAGGGTACCTATGGCTACACCTTC
>TRBJ1-1|NA|TRBV4-1|NA
CASSQGRGEGSEAFF
TGCGCCAGCAGCCAAGGAAGGGGCGAGGGTAGTGAAGCTTTCTTT
>TRBJ1-2|medium-sized|TRBV12-3/TRBV12-4|NA
CASSQQGRRYGYTF
TGTGCCAGCAGTCAACAAGGCAGGAGGTATGGCTACACCTTC
>TRBJ1-5|NA|TRBV7-9|NA
CASSRTVDNQPQHF
TGTGCCAGCAGTCGGACAGTGGACAATCAGCCCCAGCATTTT
>TRBJ1-4|medium-sized|TRBV18|TRBD1
CASSPPGQGSPNEKLFF
TGTGCCAGCTCACCACCGGGACAGGGGAGTCCTAATGAAAAACTGTTTTTT
>TRBJ1-2|medium-sized|TRBV19|TRBD1
CASSATPQGAARGYTF
TGTGCCAGTAGTGCGACCCCACAGGGGGCCGCTCGTGGCTACACCTTC
>TRBJ2-1|many|TRBV15|TRBD2
CATLRKAGIYNEQFF
TGTGCCACCCTCCGCAAAGCGGGGATTTACAATGAGCAGTTCTTC
>TRBJ1-5|medium-sized|TRBV18|NA
CASSTSQGNQPQHF
TGTGCCAGCTCCACCTCACAGGGAAATCAGCCCCAGCATTTT